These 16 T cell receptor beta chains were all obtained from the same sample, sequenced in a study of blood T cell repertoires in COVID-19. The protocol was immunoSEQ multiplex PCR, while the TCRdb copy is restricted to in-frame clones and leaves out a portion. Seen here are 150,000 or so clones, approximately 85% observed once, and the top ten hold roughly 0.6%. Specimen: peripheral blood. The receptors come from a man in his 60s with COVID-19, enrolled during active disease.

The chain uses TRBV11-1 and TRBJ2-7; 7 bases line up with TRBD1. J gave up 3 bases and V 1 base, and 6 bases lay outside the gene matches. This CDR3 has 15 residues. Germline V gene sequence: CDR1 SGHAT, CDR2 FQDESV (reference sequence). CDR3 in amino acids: CASSLGQGSFYEQYF. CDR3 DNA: TGTGCCAGCAGCTTAGGACAGGGTAGTTTCTACGAGCAGTACTTC.

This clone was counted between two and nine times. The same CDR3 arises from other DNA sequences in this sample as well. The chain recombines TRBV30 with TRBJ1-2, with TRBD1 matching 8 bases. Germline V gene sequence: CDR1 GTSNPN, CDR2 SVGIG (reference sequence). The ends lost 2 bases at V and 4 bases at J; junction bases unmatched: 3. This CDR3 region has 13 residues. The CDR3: CAWSRDRPYGYTF. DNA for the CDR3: TGTGCCTGGAGTCGGGACAGGCCCTATGGCTACACCTTC.

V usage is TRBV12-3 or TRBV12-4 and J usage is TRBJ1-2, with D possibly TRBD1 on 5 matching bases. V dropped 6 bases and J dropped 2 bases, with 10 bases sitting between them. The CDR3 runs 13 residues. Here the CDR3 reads CASRLGGNYGYTF. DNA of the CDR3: TGTGCCAGCAGGCTGGGGGGAAACTATGGCTACACCTTC.

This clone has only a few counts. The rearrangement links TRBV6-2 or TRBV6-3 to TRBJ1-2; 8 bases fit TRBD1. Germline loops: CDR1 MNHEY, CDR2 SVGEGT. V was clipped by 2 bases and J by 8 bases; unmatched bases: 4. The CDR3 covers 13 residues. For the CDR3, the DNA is TGTGCCAGCAGTTACGCAGGGGGCGCAGGCTACACCTTC. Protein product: CASSYAGGAGYTF.

The CDR3 DNA follows: TGTGCCATCAGCCCGGGACCAGCGGGACAGCCCCAGCATTTT. Translation: CAISPGPAGQPQHF. This sequence joins TRBV10-3 and TRBJ1-5, with TRBD1 as a possible D gene (5 bases). There are 14 residues in the CDR3. Trimming pared 6 bases from V and 7 bases from J, leaving 16 bases between. In germline, CDR1 is ENHRY, CDR2 SYGVKD.

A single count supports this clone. The CDR3 bases are TGTGCCAGCTCACCAGCCGGGGGCGAGCAGTACTTC. It is translated as CASSPAGGEQYF. V and J are TRBV18 and TRBJ2-7; tentative D call: TRBD2 (6 bases). The CDR3 has 12 amino acids. In germline, CDR1 is KGHSH, CDR2 LQKENI. Trimming stripped 2 bases from V and 6 bases from J, with 8 bases between.

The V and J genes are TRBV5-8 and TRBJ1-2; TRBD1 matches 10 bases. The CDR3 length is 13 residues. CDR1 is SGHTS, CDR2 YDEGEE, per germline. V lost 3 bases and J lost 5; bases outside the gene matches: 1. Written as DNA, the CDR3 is TGTGCCAGCAGCTCGGGACAGGGGTATGGCTACACCTTC. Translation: CASSSGQGYGYTF.

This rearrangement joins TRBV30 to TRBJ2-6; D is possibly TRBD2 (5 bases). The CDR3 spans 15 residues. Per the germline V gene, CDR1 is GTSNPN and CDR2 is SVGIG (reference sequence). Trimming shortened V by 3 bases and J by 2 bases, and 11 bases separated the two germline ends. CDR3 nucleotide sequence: TGTGCCTGGAGCTTTGAGGAGGCTGGGGCCAACGTCCTGACTTTC. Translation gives CAWSFEEAGANVLTF. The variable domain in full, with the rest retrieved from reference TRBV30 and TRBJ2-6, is SQTIHQWPATLVQPVGSPLSLECTVEGTSNPNLYWYRQAAGRGLQLLFYSVGIGQISSEVPQNLSASRPQDRQFILSSKKLLLSDSGFYLCAWSFEEAGANVLTFGAGSRLTVL.

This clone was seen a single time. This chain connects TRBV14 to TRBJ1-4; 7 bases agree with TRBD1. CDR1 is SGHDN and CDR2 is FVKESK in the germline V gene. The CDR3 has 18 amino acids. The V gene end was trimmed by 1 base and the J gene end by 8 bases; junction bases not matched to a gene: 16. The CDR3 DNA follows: TGTGCCAGCAGCCAAGCAACAAGAAGACAGGGTACGGCCGAAAAACTGTTTTTT. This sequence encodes CASSQATRRQGTAEKLFF.

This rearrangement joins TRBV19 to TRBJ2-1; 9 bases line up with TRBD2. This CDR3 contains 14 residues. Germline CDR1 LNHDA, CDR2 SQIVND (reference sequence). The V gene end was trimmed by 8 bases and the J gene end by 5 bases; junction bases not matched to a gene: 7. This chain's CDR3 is CASGSGGSNNEQFF. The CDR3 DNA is TGTGCCAGTGGAAGCGGGGGGTCGAACAATGAGCAGTTCTTC.

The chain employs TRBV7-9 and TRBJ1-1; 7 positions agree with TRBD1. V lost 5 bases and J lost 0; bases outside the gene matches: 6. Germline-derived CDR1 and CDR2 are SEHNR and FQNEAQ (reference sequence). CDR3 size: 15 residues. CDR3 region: CASSDRQGLNTEAFF. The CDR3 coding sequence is TGTGCCAGCAGCGACCGACAGGGACTGAACACTGAAGCTTTCTTT.

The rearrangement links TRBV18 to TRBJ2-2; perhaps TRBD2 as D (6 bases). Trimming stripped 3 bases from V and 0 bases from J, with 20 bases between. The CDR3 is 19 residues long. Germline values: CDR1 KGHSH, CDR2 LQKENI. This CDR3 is CASSPRAAGGATNTGELFF. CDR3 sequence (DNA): TGTGCCAGCTCACCCCGTGCGGCAGGCGGGGCAACGAACACCGGGGAGCTGTTTTTT.

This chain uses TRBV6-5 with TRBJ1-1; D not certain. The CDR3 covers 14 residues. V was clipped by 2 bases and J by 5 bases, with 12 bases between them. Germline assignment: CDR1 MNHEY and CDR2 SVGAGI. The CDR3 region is CASSYSPLGTEAFF. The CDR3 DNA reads TGTGCCAGCAGTTACAGTCCCCTCGGGACTGAAGCTTTCTTT.

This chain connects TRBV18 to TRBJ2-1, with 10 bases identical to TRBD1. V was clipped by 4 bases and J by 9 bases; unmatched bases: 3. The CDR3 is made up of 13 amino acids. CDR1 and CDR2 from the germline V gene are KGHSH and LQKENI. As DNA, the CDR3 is TGTGCCAGCTCACTGACAGGGGGCTCTGAGCAGTTCTTC. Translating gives CASSLTGGSEQFF.

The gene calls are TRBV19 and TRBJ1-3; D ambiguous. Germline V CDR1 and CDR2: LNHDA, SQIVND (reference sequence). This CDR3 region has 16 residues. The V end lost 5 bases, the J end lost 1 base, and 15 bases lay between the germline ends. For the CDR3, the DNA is TGTGCCAGTAGTGCCCGTTCTCTACCTTCTGGAAACACCATATATTTT. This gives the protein CASSARSLPSGNTIYF.

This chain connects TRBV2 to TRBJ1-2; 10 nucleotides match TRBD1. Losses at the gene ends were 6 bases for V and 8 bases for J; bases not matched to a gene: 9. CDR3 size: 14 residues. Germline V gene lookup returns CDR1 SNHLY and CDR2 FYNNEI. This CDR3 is CASSRQGASSGYTF. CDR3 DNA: TGTGCCAGCAGCCGACAGGGGGCTAGCAGCGGCTACACCTTC.